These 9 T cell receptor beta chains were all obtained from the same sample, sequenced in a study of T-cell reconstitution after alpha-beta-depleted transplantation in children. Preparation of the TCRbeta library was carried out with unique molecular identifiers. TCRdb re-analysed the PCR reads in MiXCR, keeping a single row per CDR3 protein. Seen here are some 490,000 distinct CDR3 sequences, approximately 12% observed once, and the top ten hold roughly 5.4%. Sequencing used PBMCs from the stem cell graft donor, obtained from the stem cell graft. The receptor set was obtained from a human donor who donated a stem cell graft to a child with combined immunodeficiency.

CDR3 loop: CSARIPSGRQQYF. As DNA, the CDR3 is TGCAGTGCTAGAATCCCCTCCGGGAGGCAACAGTACTTC. The V and J genes are TRBV20-1 and TRBJ2-7; 7 bases map to TRBD2. The germline gives CDR1 DFQATT, CDR2 SNEGSKA (reference sequence). The V segment lost 2 bases and the J segment 10 bases; nucleotides outside the gene matches: 11. There are 13 residues in the CDR3.

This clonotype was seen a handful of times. CDR3 bases: TGTGCTAGTGGCTCAGATTCTCAAGAGACCCAGTACTTC. It yields the protein CASGSDSQETQYF. The V call is TRBV12-5, the J call TRBJ2-5; no clear D gene. Germline loops: CDR1 LGHNT, CDR2 FRNRAP. The CDR3 length is 13 residues. The V gene lost 6 bases and the J gene lost 2 bases, with 10 bases spanning the gap.

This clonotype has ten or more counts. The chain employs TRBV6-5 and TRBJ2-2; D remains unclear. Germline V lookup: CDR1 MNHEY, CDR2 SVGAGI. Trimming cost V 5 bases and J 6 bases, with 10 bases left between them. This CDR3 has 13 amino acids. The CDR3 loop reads CASSLVPSGELFF. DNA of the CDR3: TGTGCCAGCAGTCTCGTGCCCTCCGGGGAGCTGTTTTTT.

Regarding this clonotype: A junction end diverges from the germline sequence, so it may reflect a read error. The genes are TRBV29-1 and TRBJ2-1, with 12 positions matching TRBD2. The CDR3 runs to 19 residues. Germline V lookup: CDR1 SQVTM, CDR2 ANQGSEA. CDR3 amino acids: CSVEGVSLAGGPAYNEQFF. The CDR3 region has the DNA TGCAGCGTAGAAGGGGTTTCTCTAGCGGGAGGGCCGGCCTACAATGAGCAGTTCTTC.

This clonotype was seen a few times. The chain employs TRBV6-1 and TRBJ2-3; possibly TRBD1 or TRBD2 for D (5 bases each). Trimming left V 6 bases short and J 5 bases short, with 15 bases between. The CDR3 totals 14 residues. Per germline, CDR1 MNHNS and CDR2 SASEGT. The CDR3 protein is CASSPTHGGDTQYF. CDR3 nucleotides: TGTGCCAGCAGCCCTACCCATGGGGGAGATACGCAGTATTTT.

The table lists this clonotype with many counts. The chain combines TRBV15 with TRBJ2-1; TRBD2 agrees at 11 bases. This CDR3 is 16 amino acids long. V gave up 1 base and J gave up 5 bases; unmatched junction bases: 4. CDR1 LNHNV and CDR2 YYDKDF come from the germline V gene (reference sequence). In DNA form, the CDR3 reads TGTGCCACCAGCAGAGGAGGGACTAGCGGCCACAATGAGCAGTTCTTC. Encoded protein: CATSRGGTSGHNEQFF.

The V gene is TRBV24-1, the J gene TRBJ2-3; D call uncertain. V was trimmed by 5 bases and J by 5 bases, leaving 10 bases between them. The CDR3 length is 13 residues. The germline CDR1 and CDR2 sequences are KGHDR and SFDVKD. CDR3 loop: CATSVTRGDTQYF. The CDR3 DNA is TGTGCCACCAGTGTCACCAGAGGAGATACGCAGTATTTT.

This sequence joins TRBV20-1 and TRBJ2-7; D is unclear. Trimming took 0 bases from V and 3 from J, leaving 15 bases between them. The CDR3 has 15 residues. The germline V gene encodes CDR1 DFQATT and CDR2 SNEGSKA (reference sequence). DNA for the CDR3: TGCAGTGCTAGAGATGTACAACTCCATCTCTACGAGCAGTACTTC. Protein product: CSARDVQLHLYEQYF.

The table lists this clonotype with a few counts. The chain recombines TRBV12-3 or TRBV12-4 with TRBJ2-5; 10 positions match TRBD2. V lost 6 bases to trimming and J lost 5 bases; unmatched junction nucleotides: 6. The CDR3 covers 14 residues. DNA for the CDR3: TGTGCCAGCAGATCAGCGGGGGGGCACGAGACCCAGTACTTC. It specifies CASRSAGGHETQYF.